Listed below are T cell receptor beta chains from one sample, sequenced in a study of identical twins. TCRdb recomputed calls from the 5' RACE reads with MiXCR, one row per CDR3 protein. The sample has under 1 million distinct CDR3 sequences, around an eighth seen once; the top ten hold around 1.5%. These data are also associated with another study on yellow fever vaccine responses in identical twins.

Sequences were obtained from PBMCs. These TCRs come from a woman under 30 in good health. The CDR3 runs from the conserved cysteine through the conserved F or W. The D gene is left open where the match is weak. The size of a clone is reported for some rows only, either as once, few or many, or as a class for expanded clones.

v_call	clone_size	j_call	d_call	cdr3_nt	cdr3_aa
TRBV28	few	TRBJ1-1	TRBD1	TGTGCCAGTATGATCGAGGGGGCTTGGGACACTGAAGCTTTCTTT	CASMIEGAWDTEAFF
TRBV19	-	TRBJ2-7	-	TGTGCCAGTAGTATTGGAACCGAGCAGTACTTC	CASSIGTEQYF
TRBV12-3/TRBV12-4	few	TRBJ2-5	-	TGTGCCAGCAAGGGTTACACCCCAGGGGGGGACGGTGCGGCCCAGTACTTC	CASKGYTPGGDGAAQYF
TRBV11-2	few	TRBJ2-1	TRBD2	TGTGCCAGCAGCTTAGTTTACGGGGGGGCCAATGAGCAGTTCTTC	CASSLVYGGANEQFF
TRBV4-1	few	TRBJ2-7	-	TGCGCCAGCAGCCAAGATTTCCGGGAACCATCCTACGAGCAGTACTTC	CASSQDFREPSYEQYF
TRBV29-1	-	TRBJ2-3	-	TGCAGCGTTTCTGTTAGCACAGATACGCAGTATTTT	CSVSVSTDTQYF
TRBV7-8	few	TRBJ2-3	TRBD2	TGTGCCAGCAGCCCTACCCGGCTAGCGGGAGGCAACACAGATACGCAGTATTTT	CASSPTRLAGGNTDTQYF
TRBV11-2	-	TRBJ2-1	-	TGTGCCAGCAGCCTACAGATGGGAAATGAGCAGTTCTTC	CASSLQMGNEQFF
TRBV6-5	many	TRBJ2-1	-	TGTGCCAGCAGTTACTCGGGGGGTGGTGGACATAATGAGCAGTTCTTC	CASSYSGGGGHNEQFF
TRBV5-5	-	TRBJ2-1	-	TGTGCCAGCAGCTACCAGCATTCCAATGAGCAGTTCTTC	CASSYQHSNEQFF
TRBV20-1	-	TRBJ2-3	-	TGCAGTGCTAGAGATCCAGCGCGGACAGATACGCAGTATTTT	CSARDPARTDTQYF
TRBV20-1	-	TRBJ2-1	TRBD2	TGCAGCCTCCGGACTAGCGGCTACAATGAGCAGTTCTTC	CSLRTSGYNEQFF
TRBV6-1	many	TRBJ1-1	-	TGTGCCAGCAGTGGCGGGACCAACACTGAAGCTTTCTTT	CASSGGTNTEAFF
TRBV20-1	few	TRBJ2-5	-	TGCAGTGCTAGGAGAAGGTCGGGAAAAGAGACCCAGTACTTC	CSARRRSGKETQYF
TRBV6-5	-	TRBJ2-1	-	TGTGCCAGCAGTTACCCGGGACGTAGCAATGAGCAGTTCTTC	CASSYPGRSNEQFF
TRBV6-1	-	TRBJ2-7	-	TGTGCCAGCCATCCCCTCAGCGGATACGAGCAGTACTTC	CASHPLSGYEQYF
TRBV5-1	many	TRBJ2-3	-	TGCGCCAGCAGCTTGGGACGGGAGTCCCCAGATACGCAGTATTTT	CASSLGRESPDTQYF
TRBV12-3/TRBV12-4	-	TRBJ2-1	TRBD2	TGTGCCAGCAGTCCAGCAGGGACTACTCCTACCACGGCGTTCTTC	CASSPAGTTPTTAFF
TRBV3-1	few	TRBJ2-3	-	TGTGCCAGCAGCCACCTCGGCCGGGACACTAACACAGATACGCAGTATTTT	CASSHLGRDTNTDTQYF
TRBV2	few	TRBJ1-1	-	TGTGCCACCCAAACCTGGACTGAACGGACTGAAGCTTTCTTT	CATQTWTERTEAFF
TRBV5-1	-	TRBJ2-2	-	TGCGCCAACAGCTCCGGACAGCCGAACACCGGGGAGCTGTTTTTT	CANSSGQPNTGELFF
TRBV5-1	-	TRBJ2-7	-	TGCGCCAGCAGCTTGGGTCTGGGCCATTTCTACGAGCAGTACTTC	CASSLGLGHFYEQYF
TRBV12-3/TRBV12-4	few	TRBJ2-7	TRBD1	TGTGCCAGCAGTTTATTGTGGGACCGGGACAGGGGTGTAAGGGGCGAGCAGTACTTC	CASSLLWDRDRGVRGEQYF
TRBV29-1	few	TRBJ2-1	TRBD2	TGCAGCGTTGTGGCGGGAGGTCCTAATGAGCAGTTCTTC	CSVVAGGPNEQFF
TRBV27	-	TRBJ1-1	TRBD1	TGTGCCAGCAGTCCTGGACAGGGAAGGAGCACTGAAGCTTTCTTT	CASSPGQGRSTEAFF
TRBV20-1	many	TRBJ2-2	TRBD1	TGCAGTGCTCCTGGACAGGGGAACACCGGGGAGCTGTTTTTT	CSAPGQGNTGELFF
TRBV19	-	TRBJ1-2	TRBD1	TGTGCCAGTAGTTATCAGGGGGCTTCTAACTATGGCTACACCTTC	CASSYQGASNYGYTF
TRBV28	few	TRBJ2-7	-	TGTGCCAGCAGCACGTACAGGGAGCAGTACTTC	CASSTYREQYF
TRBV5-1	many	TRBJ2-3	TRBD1	TGCGCCAGCAGTCCGGACAGGGGCACAGATACGCAGTATTTT	CASSPDRGTDTQYF
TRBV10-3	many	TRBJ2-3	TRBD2	TGTGCCATCAGAGGGGACTACCCGACCCCCGATACGCAGTATTTT	CAIRGDYPTPDTQYF
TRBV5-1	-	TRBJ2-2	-	TGCGCCAGCAGCTTGGAAGGTCGGCCGGGCACCGGGGAGCTGTTTTTT	CASSLEGRPGTGELFF
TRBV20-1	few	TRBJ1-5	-	TGCAGTGCCCGGGTAGTGGGCAATCAGCCCCAGCATTTT	CSARVVGNQPQHF
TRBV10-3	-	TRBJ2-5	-	TGTGCCATCAGTGACCCCCAAGAGACCCAGTACTTC	CAISDPQETQYF
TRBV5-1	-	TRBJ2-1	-	TGCGCCAGCAGCTTGTACAGCGATTACAATGAGCAGTTCTTC	CASSLYSDYNEQFF
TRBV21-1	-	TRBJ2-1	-	TGTGCCAGCAGCAAAGCTTATTTCGGGGGAGCGGAGAAAAGGGTTCGGAATGAGCAGTTCTTC	CASSKAYFGGAEKRVRNEQFF
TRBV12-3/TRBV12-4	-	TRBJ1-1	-	TGTGCCAGCAGGGGGTCCCTCTACACTGAAGCTTTCTTT	CASRGSLYTEAFF
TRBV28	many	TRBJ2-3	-	TGTGCCAGCAGAAAGGGGGACGGGAGCACAGATACGCAGTATTTT	CASRKGDGSTDTQYF
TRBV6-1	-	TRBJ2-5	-	TGTGCCAGCAGAGAAACAGCAAACCCGAAGGAGACCCAGTACTTC	CASRETANPKETQYF
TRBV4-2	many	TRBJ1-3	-	TGTGCCAGCAGCCTCCAGTTGGAGGCCGGTGGAAACACCATATATTTT	CASSLQLEAGGNTIYF
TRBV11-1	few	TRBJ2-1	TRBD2	TGTGCCAGCAGCACATACACCAGCGGGGGGAGCTCCTACAATGAGCAGTTCTTC	CASSTYTSGGSSYNEQFF
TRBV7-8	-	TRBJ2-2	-	TGTGCCAGCAGCCCCGAGCGGACTGCGAACACCGGGGAGCTGTTTTTT	CASSPERTANTGELFF
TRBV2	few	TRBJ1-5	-	TGTGCCAGCAGTGAAACTCGGGGCAGGGAGGGTCAGCCCCAGCATTTT	CASSETRGREGQPQHF
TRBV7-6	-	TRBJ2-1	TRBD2	TGTGCCAGCAGCCTTGGGACTAGCGATGAGCAGTTCTTC	CASSLGTSDEQFF
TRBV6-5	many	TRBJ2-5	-	TGTGCCAGCAGTTACGTTGGAAGAGGAGAGACCCAGTACTTC	CASSYVGRGETQYF
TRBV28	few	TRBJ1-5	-	TGTGCCAGCAGTCCGATGCCAGTACAGCCCCAGCATTTT	CASSPMPVQPQHF
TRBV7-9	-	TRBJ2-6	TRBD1	TGTGCCAGCAGCTTGGGACAGGGGCTCGGGGGGGCCAACGTCCTGACTTTC	CASSLGQGLGGANVLTF
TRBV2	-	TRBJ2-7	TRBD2	TGTGCCAGCAGTGTAGCGGGAGTCTCGCAGTACTTC	CASSVAGVSQYF
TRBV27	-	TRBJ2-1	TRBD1	TGTGCCAGCAGTCTTACAGGGGGAAATAGAAATGAGCAGTTCTTC	CASSLTGGNRNEQFF
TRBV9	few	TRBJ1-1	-	TGTGCCAGCAGCGTAGATCCGGACCCCGAGAACACTGAAGCTTTCTTT	CASSVDPDPENTEAFF
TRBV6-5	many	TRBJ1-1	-	TGTGCCAGCAGTTACTTCCGGGACACTGAAGCTTTCTTT	CASSYFRDTEAFF